This T cell receptor beta chain is drawn from a study of blood T cells in healthy people across ages. Alongside a J-beta primer mix, a sample-barcoded 5' primer served in a second PCR lasting roughly 6 to 12 cycles. MiXCR was run by TCRdb on the 5' RACE reads, yielding one entry per CDR3 protein. The table records nearly 800,000 distinct CDR3 sequences, roughly 56% of them present only once. There are 15 residues in the CDR3. Germline-derived CDR1 and CDR2 are SGHDN and FVKESK. With 4 bases clipped from V and 5 bases from J, the junction kept 5 bases outside the gene matches. The chain uses TRBV14 and TRBJ2-2; 9 bases match TRBD1. Sequencing was done on a sample of blood. This receptor was taken from a man in his forties in good health. CDR3 loop: CASSLGQGWTGELFF. The CDR3 region has the DNA TGTGCCAGCAGCCTCGGACAGGGGTGGACCGGGGAGCTGTTTTTT. Full variable domain (rest looked up from reference TRBV14 and TRBJ2-2): EAGVTQFPSHSVIEKGQTVTLRCDPISGHDNLYWYRRVMGKEIKFLLHFVKESKQDESGMPNNRFLAERTGGTYSTLKVQPAELEDSGVYFCASSLGQGWTGELFFGEGSRLTVL.